Detailed here is one T cell receptor beta chain. Each CDR3 protein is one row after TCRdb ran MiXCR on the 5' RACE reads. Among around 20,000 distinct CDR3 sequences, roughly a fifth were seen once, and the ten largest hold 33%. These data are taken from a study of HIV-infected patients and healthy controls. The sample consisted of CD8+ T cells from blood. The receptor's source is a human donor in good health.

The CDR3 reads CASSFAGRVTVSNYGYTF. CDR3 coding DNA: TGTGCCAGCAGCTTCGCTGGGAGAGTTACAGTATCAAACTATGGCTACACCTTC. This chain links TRBV7-9 with TRBJ1-2; no definite D call. The V end was cut by 3 bases, the J end by 2 bases, with 22 bases between. The CDR3 has 18 amino acids. The V gene's germline CDR1 is SEHNR and CDR2 FQNEAQ (reference sequence).